A single sample gave rise to the 5 T cell receptor beta chains below, sequenced in a study of cytomegalovirus exposure and HLA in healthy donors (dated by TCRdb to the late 2010s). Libraries were built with the immunoSEQ multiplex PCR assay. A mixture of 60 forward primers for TCR Vbeta segments and 13 reverse primers for TCR Jbeta segments was used in the multiplex PCR. TCRdb holds this immuneACCESS table with in-frame rearrangements only. Some clones are missing; in checked studies, unresolved V genes explain under half, and the rest has no known cause. This sample is represented by about 160,000 clones; just over 70% of them were singletons. The top ten constitute 4% to 5% of the sample. Sample: PBMCs. These TCRs come from a man between 18 and 35 years old in good health and CMV-seropositive.

CDR3 sequence (DNA): TGTGCCAGCAGGAGGGGGGGGTTGGCAAACACCATATATTTT. Its protein is CASRRGGLANTIYF. The V and J genes are TRBV6-4 and TRBJ1-3, with D possibly matching TRBD1 (6 bases). With 6 bases removed from V and 6 bases from J, the gap between germline ends came to 15 bases. Germline CDR1 reads MRHNA; CDR2 reads SNTAGT. The CDR3 is 14 residues long.

The V and J genes are TRBV27 and TRBJ1-6; 9 bases agree with TRBD1. Germline V gene sequence: CDR1 MNHEY, CDR2 SMNVEV (reference sequence). CDR3 length: 14 amino acids. J was trimmed by 10 bases and V by 5 bases; bases with no gene match: 6. In DNA form, the CDR3 reads TGTGCCAGCAGTCAAGGACAGGGGACGTCACCCCTCCACTTT. This encodes CASSQGQGTSPLHF.

The chain combines TRBV28 with TRBJ2-3; 8 positions match TRBD2. CDR3 length: 14 residues. CDR1 and CDR2 (germline): MDHEN, SYDVKM. V trimming: 9 bases; J trimming: 3 bases; junction bases outside the gene matches: 8. CDR3 in DNA: TGTGCCAGTGCTAGCGGGTTGGGGACAGATACGCAGTATTTT. It yields the protein CASASGLGTDTQYF.

This chain joins TRBV11-3 and TRBJ2-5, with TRBD1 identical over 7 bases. The CDR3 extends over 12 amino acids. Trimming took 5 bases from V and 6 from J; bases not matched to a gene: 3. Germline assignment: CDR1 SGHNT and CDR2 YENEEA. The CDR3 is CASSRGLKTQYF. For the CDR3, the DNA is TGTGCCAGCAGCAGGGGGCTGAAGACCCAGTACTTC.

The chain combines TRBV7-9 with TRBJ2-5, with D possibly TRBD2 on 6 matching bases. Trimming took off 2 bases at V and 7 bases at J, with 14 bases between the two ends. Per germline, CDR1 SEHNR and CDR2 FQNEAQ (reference sequence). CDR3 size: 14 residues. CDR3 amino acids: CASSLPRGEPTQYF. The CDR3 DNA follows: TGTGCCAGCAGCTTACCCCGCGGGGAGCCGACCCAGTACTTC.